These T cell receptor beta chains were read from a single sample in a study of cytomegalovirus exposure and HLA in healthy donors. Sequencing was performed with immunoSEQ multiplex PCR; in TCRdb, only in-frame clones are kept and a portion is missing. The sample holds roughly 180,000 clones, 80% seen once. Sequencing input: PBMCs. All receptors derive from a woman in her forties or fifties in good health and CMV-seropositive. Both conserved end residues are part of each CDR3. Rows give clone size only sometimes, using once, few, many, or a class for an expanded clone.

TRBV29-1,-,-,13,CSVVRDSTYEQYF
TRBV6-5,TRBJ1-5,-,14,CASRTGGSGQPQHF
TRBV9,TRBJ2-3,-,17,CASSKFETSGGSDTQYF
TRBV4-2,TRBJ1-2,-,14,CASSQPDRESGYTF
TRBV7-8,TRBJ2-4,-,13,CASSLGDTNIQYF
TRBV7-9,TRBJ1-1,-,15,CASSPWTAETTEAFF
TRBV15,TRBJ2-3,-,16,CATSFGLAGGPDTQYF
TRBV2,TRBJ2-7,-,22,CASTPLWPLTVPRTPKGGEQYF
TRBV28,TRBJ2-7,once,15,CASSLISVADYEQYF
TRBV7-2,TRBJ2-1,few,15,CASSRTSESYNEQFF
TRBV11-2,TRBJ2-7,-,16,CASSSLGSGTFIEQYF
TRBV28,TRBJ2-3,-,16,CASTPGGTGVLDTQYF
TRBV5-1,TRBJ2-2,-,13,CASSFLNTGELFF
TRBV29-1,TRBJ2-5,-,13,CSVGPRLLETQYF
TRBV7-9,TRBJ2-1,-,13,CASSSGTVNEQFF
TRBV6-6,TRBJ1-1,few,13,CASSYSLVTEAFF
TRBV19,TRBJ1-3,-,15,CASCADRDSGNTIYF
TRBV20-1,TRBJ1-1,few,10,CSNDSPEAFF
TRBV5-1,TRBJ2-7,-,13,CASSFDGAYEQYF
TRBV6-5,TRBJ2-6,-,16,CASSYSGLSGANVLTF
TRBV6-6,TRBJ1-1,few,11,CASSYQSEAFF
TRBV18,TRBJ1-2,few,14,CASSPGQGAYGYTF
TRBV18,TRBJ1-2,-,14,CASSPLRGTYGYTF
TRBV2,TRBJ2-5,-,16,CASRRRSVQSQETQYF
TRBV7-2,TRBJ2-3,-,18,CASSLWFGSGGRTDTQYF
TRBV5-1,TRBJ2-1,-,16,CASRTLAGVTHNEQFF
TRBV7-3,TRBJ2-1,-,16,CASGNSGRGSYNEQFF
TRBV10-3,TRBJ1-2,-,16,CAISVSLRGDNYGYTF